The clone carrying this T cell receptor beta chain was counted only a few times. Its cognate antigen is unknown. This record belongs to a study of blood T cells in healthy people across ages. Study-wide points: Long-lived and aged donors differed, with more naive CD4+ cells and higher diversity in the long-lived.

This CDR3 has 16 residues. Using a J-beta primer mix together with a sample-barcoded 5' primer, a second PCR was run for roughly 6 to 12 cycles. Using its own MiXCR run on the 5' RACE reads, TCRdb lists one record per CDR3 protein. There are about 1 million distinct CDR3 sequences in the sample; more than 40% occur only once, and approximately 19% lies in the top ten. Specimen: blood. The rearrangement uses TRBV21-1 and TRBJ2-5; TRBD2 is taken as the D call from the table, unchecked against the DNA. The J call could be wrong; TRBJ2-7 is a better fit for the DNA end. TRBV21-1 is assigned pseudogene status. This receptor was obtained from an older woman in good health. The CDR3 loop reads CASSKNPLAGVHEQYF. DNA for the CDR3: TGTGCCAGCAGCAAAAATCCCCTAGCGGGAGTTCACGAGCAGTACTTC.